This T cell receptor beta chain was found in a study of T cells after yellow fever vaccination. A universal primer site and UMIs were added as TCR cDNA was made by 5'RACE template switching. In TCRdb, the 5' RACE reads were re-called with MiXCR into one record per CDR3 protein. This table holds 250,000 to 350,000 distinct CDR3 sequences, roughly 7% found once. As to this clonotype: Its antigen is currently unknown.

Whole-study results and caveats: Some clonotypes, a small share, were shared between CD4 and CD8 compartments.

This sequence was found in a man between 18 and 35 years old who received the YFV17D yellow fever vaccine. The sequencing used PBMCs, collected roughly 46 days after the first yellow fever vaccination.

The CDR3 reads CASSHQRRQGRTDTQYF. The CDR3 region has the DNA TGTGCCAGCAGTCATCAAAGAAGACAGGGACGCACAGATACGCAGTATTTT. The chain links TRBV28 to TRBJ2-3; the match to TRBD1 covers 7 bases. Germline values: CDR1 MDHEN, CDR2 SYDVKM. V shed 5 bases and J 1 base; nucleotides not matched to a gene: 12. The CDR3 runs 17 residues.